The following is a T cell receptor beta chain sequence with its context. What it binds is not known. The sample is drawn from a study of monozygotic twins with inflammatory bowel disease. There were eight separate reactions per sample in which cDNA was made. TCRdb re-called the 5' RACE reads, yielding one record per CDR3 amino acid sequence without DNA. The repertoire table contains over 120,000 distinct CDR3 sequences. For every donor, one blood sample of over 2 ml was drawn. Germline CDR1 SQVTM, CDR2 ANQGSEA. The CDR3 runs 13 residues. Study conclusions and caveats: Any single strong signal or clonotype tied to IBD lacked support. IBD patients displayed reduced TCRbeta diversity (inverse Simpson) when set against healthy co-twins.

The J gene is TRBJ2-1, the V gene TRBV29-1; no DNA is available, so the TRBD1 call from TCRdb remains unchecked. The source material was blood. The TCR was taken from a human donor with ulcerative colitis or Crohn's disease, or a healthy co-twin of an affected twin (not recorded which). CDR3 amino acids: CSISGTVNNEQFF.